This is a list of T cell receptor beta chains from one sample in a study of blood T cell repertoires in COVID-19. Produced via immunoSEQ multiplex PCR; TCRdb's table is partial and in-frame only. Of some 330,000 clones in the sample, 92% were seen once. Material: PBMCs or T cells enriched from blood (not recorded which). The receptors derive from a woman aged 25-40 years who had recovered from COVID-19. The CDR3 runs from the conserved cysteine through the conserved F or W. The D gene is left open where the match is weak. Clone size is shown for a subset of rows, as once, few, many or a class of expanded clone.

D	size	length	V	J	DNA	CDR3
NA	NA	17	TRBV7-3	TRBJ2-3	TGTGCCAGCAGCTTACGCCCGAGGGGGGGAGACGCAGATACGCAGTATTTT	CASSLRPRGGDADTQYF
NA	once	16	TRBV23-1	TRBJ1-5	TGCGCCAGCACCCCGGTAGGGAGGGGGTACAATCAGCCCCAGCATTTT	CASTPVGRGYNQPQHF
NA	NA	11	TRBV20-1	TRBJ1-1	TGCAGTGTCCCTAGGGAGACTGAAGCTTTCTTT	CSVPRETEAFF
NA	NA	15	TRBV14	TRBJ2-1	TGTGCCAGCAGCCAAGAGGGGAGCTCCTACAATGAGCAGTTCTTC	CASSQEGSSYNEQFF
NA	NA	15	TRBV6-5	TRBJ2-1	TGTGCCAGCAGGGCACGGGGATATGCCTACAATGAGCAGTTCTTC	CASRARGYAYNEQFF
NA	NA	14	TRBV5-1	TRBJ1-2	TGCGCCAGCAGCTTGGAGGCAGAGGGCGGGGGCTACACCTTC	CASSLEAEGGGYTF
NA	once	13	TRBV19	TRBJ1-1	TGTGCCAGTAGCCTGACAGAGAACACTGAAGCTTTCTTT	CASSLTENTEAFF
NA	NA	18	TRBV4-3	TRBJ1-2	TGCGCCAGCAGCCAAGATCTGGGGGCGCTTGCTCTTAACTATGGCTACACCTTC	CASSQDLGALALNYGYTF
NA	NA	15	TRBV10-3	TRBJ1-4	TGTGCCATCAGTGGAAGTTTTGTCGGGAATGAAAAACTGTTTTTT	CAISGSFVGNEKLFF
TRBD1	once	17	TRBV28	TRBJ1-1	TGTGCCAGCAGTTTGTGGGGACAGGTCCTGAGAAACACTGAAGCTTTCTTT	CASSLWGQVLRNTEAFF
NA	NA	17	TRBV19	TRBJ1-5	TGTGCCAGTAGTATCCTCTACTCTAGAGGAAGCAATCAGCCCCAGCATTTT	CASSILYSRGSNQPQHF
NA	NA	15	TRBV19	TRBJ1-2	TGTGCCAGTAGTACGACCGGTCAGGGAAACTATGGCTACACCTTC	CASSTTGQGNYGYTF
TRBD1	NA	17	TRBV4-2	TRBJ2-3	TGTGCCAGCAGCCAAGATAGGGGGCAGGGGCTCCCAGATACGCAGTATTTT	CASSQDRGQGLPDTQYF
TRBD1	NA	15	TRBV7-8	TRBJ1-1	TGTGCCAGCAGCTACGAGACAGGGTGGGCCACTGAAGCTTTCTTT	CASSYETGWATEAFF
NA	NA	15	TRBV19	TRBJ1-1	TGTGCCAGTAGTATAGTCCCACTCCCGAACACTGAAGCTTTCTTT	CASSIVPLPNTEAFF
NA	NA	13	TRBV12-3/TRBV12-4	TRBJ2-7	TGTGCCAGCAGTTCTGGGGCTATCTACGAGCAGTACTTC	CASSSGAIYEQYF
TRBD2	NA	17	TRBV7-6	TRBJ2-3	TGTGCCAGCAGCTCCTCGGGACTAGCGGAGAACACAGATACGCAGTATTTT	CASSSSGLAENTDTQYF
TRBD1	NA	16	TRBV11-1	TRBJ2-7	TGTGCCAGCAGCTTTGGTGATTTGACAGGGAACCACGAGCAGTACTTC	CASSFGDLTGNHEQYF
NA	NA	13	TRBV3-1/TRBV3-2	TRBJ1-1	TGTGCCAGCAGCCAGGCGGGGAACACTGAAGCTTTCTTT	CASSQAGNTEAFF
NA	NA	14	TRBV3-1/TRBV3-2	TRBJ1-6	TGTGCCAGCAGCCCCCGTCAGGGGTTTTCACCCCTCCACTTT	CASSPRQGFSPLHF
NA	NA	18	TRBV5-1	TRBJ2-7	TGCGCCAGCAGCTTGGGACGAAGAGCCGCACAAGGGGCCTACGAGCAGTACTTC	CASSLGRRAAQGAYEQYF
NA	NA	14	TRBV6-6	TRBJ1-5	TGTGCCAGCAGTTTGGGGGGGTCCGATCAGCCCCAGCATTTT	CASSLGGSDQPQHF
NA	NA	16	TRBV3-1/TRBV3-2	TRBJ1-4	TGTGCCAGCAGCCCTTTCTTGCGAGCAACTAATGAAAAACTGTTTTTT	CASSPFLRATNEKLFF
NA	NA	15	TRBV7-9	TRBJ1-1	TGTGCCAGCAGCTTACAGGGACACCCTAACACTGAAGCTTTCTTT	CASSLQGHPNTEAFF
TRBD1	NA	15	TRBV6-4	TRBJ1-5	TGTGCCAGCAGTGTACCCCGACAGGGTGGTGAGCCCCAGCATTTT	CASSVPRQGGEPQHF
NA	NA	13	TRBV18	TRBJ2-7	TGTGCCAGCTCGCTACAAGGGGGTTACGAGCAGTACTTC	CASSLQGGYEQYF
NA	NA	14	TRBV9	TRBJ2-2	TGTGCCAGCAGCGTCGGGAGTAGCGCCGGGGAGCTGTTTTTT	CASSVGSSAGELFF
NA	few	14	TRBV7-2	TRBJ2-5	TGTGCCAGCAGCTTGAACAGCGGCTTGGAGACCCAGTACTTC	CASSLNSGLETQYF
NA	NA	13	TRBV7-2	TRBJ2-3	TGTGCCAGCAGCTTAGTTAACGGTGATACGCAGTATTTT	CASSLVNGDTQYF
TRBD1	few	16	TRBV29-1	TRBJ2-1	TGCAGCGTCCCCAAGGGACAGGACACAATCTACAATGAGCAGTTCTTC	CSVPKGQDTIYNEQFF
NA	NA	14	TRBV29-1	TRBJ1-1	TGCAGCGTTGAAGATCTAGGGGAGGGCACTGAAGCTTTCTTT	CSVEDLGEGTEAFF
NA	NA	15	TRBV9	TRBJ2-7	TGTGCCAGCAGCGTAGACACAGGCCCTACCTACGAGCAGTACTTC	CASSVDTGPTYEQYF
TRBD1	NA	14	TRBV6-4	TRBJ2-2	TGTGCCAGCAGTGACACAGGGGGTACCGGGGAGCTGTTTTTT	CASSDTGGTGELFF
TRBD2	once	16	TRBV28	TRBJ2-2	TGTGCCAGCAGTTTAGACGCGGGAGCGAACACCGGGGAGCTGTTTTTT	CASSLDAGANTGELFF
NA	NA	14	TRBV10-3	TRBJ2-3	TGTGCCATCAGTGATCAGCGGTCTACAGATACGCAGTATTTT	CAISDQRSTDTQYF
TRBD2	NA	19	TRBV7-9	TRBJ2-7	TGTGCCAGCAGCTTTATAAGCGGGGGCCCACCCCTAATCCCCTACGAGCAGTACTTC	CASSFISGGPPLIPYEQYF
NA	NA	14	TRBV3-1/TRBV3-2	TRBJ1-1	TGTGCCAGCAGCCCCCCCCGACAGGCCACTGAAGCTTTCTTT	CASSPPRQATEAFF
TRBD1	NA	12	TRBV4-2	TRBJ2-7	TGTGCCAGCAGCCAAGAGGACAGGGTCCTGTACTTC	CASSQEDRVLYF
TRBD2	once	17	TRBV28	TRBJ2-7	TGTGCCAGCAGTCAGACTAGCGGATTCGGTTCATGGTACGAGCAGTACTTC	CASSQTSGFGSWYEQYF
TRBD1	NA	17	TRBV24-1	TRBJ1-1	TGTGCCACCAGTGCAACTCCAGGGGGCTTTAAGGACACTGAAGCTTTCTTT	CATSATPGGFKDTEAFF
TRBD1	once	15	TRBV6-5	TRBJ1-2	TGTGCCACCCGGGACAGGGTTTTGTCTAACTATGGCTACACCTTC	CATRDRVLSNYGYTF
TRBD1	few	15	TRBV19	TRBJ2-2	TGTGCCAGTAGTAAGGGACAGGGTTGGACCGGGGAGCTGTTTTTT	CASSKGQGWTGELFF
NA	NA	15	TRBV15	TRBJ1-5	TGTGCCACCAGTCCATCAGGGGTTAGCAATCAGCCCCAGCATTTT	CATSPSGVSNQPQHF
NA	once	14	TRBV3-1/TRBV3-2	TRBJ2-7	TGTGCCAGCAGCCAAGTCTTGACATCGGACGAGCAGTACTTC	CASSQVLTSDEQYF
NA	once	15	TRBV6-5	TRBJ1-5	TGTGCCAGCAGTTACTGGCCGCAAAGCAATCAGCCCCAGCATTTT	CASSYWPQSNQPQHF
NA	NA	22	TRBV21-1	TRBJ2-7	TGTGCCAGCAGCCGAATTAGACAGGGGGTGCGTCTAAGGGCCCTCAATGTATACGAGCAGTACTTC	CASSRIRQGVRLRALNVYEQYF
NA	NA	15	TRBV24-1	TRBJ2-7	TGTGCCACCAGTACAAACCGGGACAAAGGCTACGAGCAGTACTTC	CATSTNRDKGYEQYF
NA	NA	13	TRBV27	TRBJ2-7	TGTGCCAGCAGTTTTTCGACAAACTACGAGCAGTACTTC	CASSFSTNYEQYF
TRBD1	NA	16	TRBV4-3	TRBJ2-1	TGCGCCAGCAGCCAAGATAGGGACAGGGGTTACAATGAGCAGTTCTTC	CASSQDRDRGYNEQFF
TRBD2	NA	12	TRBV30	TRBJ2-1	TGTGCCTTGGAGACTAGCGGTAATGAGCAGTTCTTC	CALETSGNEQFF
NA	NA	13	TRBV6-1	TRBJ2-7	TGTGCCAGCAGTGAGGTCCCCCGAGGTCGGGAGTACTTC	CASSEVPRGREYF
NA	NA	14	TRBV13	TRBJ2-7	TGTGCCAGCAGCTTAGGTCGTAACAGCTACGAGCAGTACTTC	CASSLGRNSYEQYF
TRBD2	once	16	TRBV24-1	TRBJ2-5	TGTGCCACCAGTGACCCCAGGACTAGCAGCCAAGAGACCCAGTACTTC	CATSDPRTSSQETQYF
NA	NA	14	TRBV25-1	TRBJ1-4	TGTGCCAGCAGTGATCCTAAGAGGAATGAAAAACTGTTTTTT	CASSDPKRNEKLFF
TRBD2	NA	12	TRBV10-3	TRBJ2-3	TGTGCCTCGGGGGGGGTCGGAGATACGCAGTATTTT	CASGGVGDTQYF
NA	once	14	TRBV19	TRBJ1-6	TGTGCCAGTAGCAACAGGGTCCAAAATTCACCCCTCCACTTT	CASSNRVQNSPLHF
NA	NA	16	TRBV24-1	TRBJ1-6	TGTGCCACCAGTGATTATGGGTCTCAGGGGAATTCACCCCTCCACTTT	CATSDYGSQGNSPLHF
NA	NA	12	TRBV7-9	TRBJ1-5	TGTGCCAGCAGCCCACAGAATCAGCCCCAGCATTTT	CASSPQNQPQHF
NA	NA	14	TRBV18	TRBJ2-3	TGTGCCAGCTCACCGGACAGAAGCACAGATACGCAGTATTTT	CASSPDRSTDTQYF
TRBD2	NA	15	TRBV2	TRBJ2-7	TGTGCCAGCAACTCACTAGCGGGAGGGGGCAACGAGCAGTACTTC	CASNSLAGGGNEQYF